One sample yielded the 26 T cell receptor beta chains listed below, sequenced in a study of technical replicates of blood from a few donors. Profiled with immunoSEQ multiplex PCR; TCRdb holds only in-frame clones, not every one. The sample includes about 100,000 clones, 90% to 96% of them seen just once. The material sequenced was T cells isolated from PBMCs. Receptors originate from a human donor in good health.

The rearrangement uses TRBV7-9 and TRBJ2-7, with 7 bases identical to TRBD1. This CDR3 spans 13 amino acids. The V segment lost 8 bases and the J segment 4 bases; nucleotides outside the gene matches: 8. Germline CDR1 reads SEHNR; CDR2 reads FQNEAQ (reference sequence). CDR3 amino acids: CASGTRGNYEQYF. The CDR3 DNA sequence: TGTGCCAGCGGCACCAGGGGGAATTACGAGCAGTACTTC.

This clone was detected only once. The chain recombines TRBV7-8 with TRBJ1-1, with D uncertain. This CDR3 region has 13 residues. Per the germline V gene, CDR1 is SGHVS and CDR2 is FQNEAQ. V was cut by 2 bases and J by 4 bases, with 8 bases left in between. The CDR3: CASSLFASTEAFF. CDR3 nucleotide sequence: TGTGCCAGCAGCTTATTTGCCAGCACTGAAGCTTTCTTT.

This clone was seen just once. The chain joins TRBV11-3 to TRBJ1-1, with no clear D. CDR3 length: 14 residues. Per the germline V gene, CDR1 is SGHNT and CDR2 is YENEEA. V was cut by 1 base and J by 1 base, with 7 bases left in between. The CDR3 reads CASSLVGGNTEAFF. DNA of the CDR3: TGTGCCAGCAGCTTAGTAGGAGGGAACACTGAAGCTTTCTTT.

The DNA for the CDR3 is TGTGCCAGCCTGAGCACAGATACGCAGTATTTT. Its protein is CASLSTDTQYF. The chain has TRBV7-9 and TRBJ2-3; D is unresolved. CDR1 is SEHNR and CDR2 is FQNEAQ in the germline V gene (reference sequence). With 8 bases removed from V and 0 bases from J, the gap between germline ends came to 3 bases. The length of the CDR3 is 11 residues.

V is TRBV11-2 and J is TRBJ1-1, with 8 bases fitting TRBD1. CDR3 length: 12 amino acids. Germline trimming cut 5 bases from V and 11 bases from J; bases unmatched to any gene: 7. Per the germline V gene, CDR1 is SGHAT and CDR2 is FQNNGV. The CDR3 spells CASSLGTGMAFF. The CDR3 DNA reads TGTGCCAGCAGCCTAGGGACAGGTATGGCTTTCTTT.

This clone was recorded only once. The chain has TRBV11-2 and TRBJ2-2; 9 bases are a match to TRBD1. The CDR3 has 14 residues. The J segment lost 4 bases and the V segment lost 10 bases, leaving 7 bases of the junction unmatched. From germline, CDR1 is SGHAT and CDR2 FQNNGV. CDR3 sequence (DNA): TGTGCCATAACCGGGACAGGGAGCACCGGGGAGCTGTTTTTT. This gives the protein CAITGTGSTGELFF.

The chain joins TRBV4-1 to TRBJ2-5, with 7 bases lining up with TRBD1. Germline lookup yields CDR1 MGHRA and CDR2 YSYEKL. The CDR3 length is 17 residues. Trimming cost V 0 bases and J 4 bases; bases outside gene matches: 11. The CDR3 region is CASSQEEQGQLVETQYF. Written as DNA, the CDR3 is TGCGCCAGCAGCCAAGAGGAACAGGGGCAGCTTGTAGAGACCCAGTACTTC.

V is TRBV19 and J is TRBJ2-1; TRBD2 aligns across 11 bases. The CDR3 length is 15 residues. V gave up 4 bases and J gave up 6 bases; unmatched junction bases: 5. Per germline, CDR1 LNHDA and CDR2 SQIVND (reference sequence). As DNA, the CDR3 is TGTGCCAGTAGTAAAATAGCGGGGGGGCCCAATGAGCAGTTCTTC. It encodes CASSKIAGGPNEQFF.

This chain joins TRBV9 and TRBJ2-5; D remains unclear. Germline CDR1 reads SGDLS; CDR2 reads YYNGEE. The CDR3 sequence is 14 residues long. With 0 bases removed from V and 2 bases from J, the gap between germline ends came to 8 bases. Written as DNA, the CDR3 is TGTGCCAGCAGCGTAGGGAGTCAGCAAGAGACCCAGTACTTC. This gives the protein CASSVGSQQETQYF.

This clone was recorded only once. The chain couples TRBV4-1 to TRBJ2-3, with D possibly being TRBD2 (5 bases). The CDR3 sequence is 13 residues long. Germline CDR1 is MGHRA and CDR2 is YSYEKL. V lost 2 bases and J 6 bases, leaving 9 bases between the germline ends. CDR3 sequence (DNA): TGCGCCAGCAGCCAAACGGGAATCGATACGCAGTATTTT. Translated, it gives CASSQTGIDTQYF.

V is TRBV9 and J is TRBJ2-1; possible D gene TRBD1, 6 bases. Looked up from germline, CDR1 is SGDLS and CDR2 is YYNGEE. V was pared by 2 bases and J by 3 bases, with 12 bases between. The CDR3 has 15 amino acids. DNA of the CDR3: TGTGCCAGCAGCGTCCCCGGACAGATCTACAATGAGCAGTTCTTC. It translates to CASSVPGQIYNEQFF.

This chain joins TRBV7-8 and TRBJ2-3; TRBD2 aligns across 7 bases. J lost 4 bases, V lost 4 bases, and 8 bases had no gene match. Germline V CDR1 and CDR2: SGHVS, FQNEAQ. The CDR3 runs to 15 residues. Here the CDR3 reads CASSYTGGFADTQYF. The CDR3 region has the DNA TGTGCCAGCAGCTATACCGGGGGGTTCGCAGATACGCAGTATTTT. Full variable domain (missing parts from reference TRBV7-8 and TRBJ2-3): GAGVSQSPRYKVAKRGQDVALRCDPISGHVSLFWYQQALGQGPEFLTYFQNEAQLDKSGLPSDRFFAERPEGSVSTLKIQRTQQEDSAVYLCASSYTGGFADTQYFGPGTRLTVL.

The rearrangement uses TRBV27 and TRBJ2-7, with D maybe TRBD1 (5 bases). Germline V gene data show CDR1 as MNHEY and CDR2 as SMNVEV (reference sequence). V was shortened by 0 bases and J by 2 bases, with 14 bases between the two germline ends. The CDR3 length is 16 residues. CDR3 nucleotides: TGTGCCAGCAGTTTATCACCGGAGACAGAGACCTACGAGCAGTACTTC. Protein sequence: CASSLSPETETYEQYF.

The CDR3 sequence is CASRPTAVQTQYF. CDR3 DNA: TGTGCCAGCAGGCCTACAGCGGTTCAGACCCAGTACTTC. The chain combines TRBV27 with TRBJ2-5; TRBD2 might be the D (5 bases). Germline CDR1 MNHEY, CDR2 SMNVEV (reference sequence). The CDR3 consists of 13 residues. Trimming removed 6 bases at V and 6 bases at J, with 14 bases between.

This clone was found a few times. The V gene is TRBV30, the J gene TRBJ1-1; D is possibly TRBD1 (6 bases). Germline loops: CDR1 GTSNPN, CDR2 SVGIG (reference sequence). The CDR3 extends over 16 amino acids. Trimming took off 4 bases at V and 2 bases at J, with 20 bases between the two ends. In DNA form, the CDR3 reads TGTGCCTGGAACCCAGGGGTGAGGGGGAAAAACACTGAAGCTTTCTTT. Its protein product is CAWNPGVRGKNTEAFF. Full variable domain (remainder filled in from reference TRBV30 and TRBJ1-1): SQTIHQWPATLVQPVGSPLSLECTVEGTSNPNLYWYRQAAGRGLQLLFYSVGIGQISSEVPQNLSASRPQDRQFILSSKKLLLSDSGFYLCAWNPGVRGKNTEAFFGQGTRLTVV.

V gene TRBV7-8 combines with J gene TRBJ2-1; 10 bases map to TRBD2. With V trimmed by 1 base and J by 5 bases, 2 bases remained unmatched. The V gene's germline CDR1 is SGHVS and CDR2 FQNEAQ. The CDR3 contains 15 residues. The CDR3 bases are TGTGCCAGCAGCTTAGTGGGACTAGCGCACAATGAGCAGTTCTTC. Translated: CASSLVGLAHNEQFF.

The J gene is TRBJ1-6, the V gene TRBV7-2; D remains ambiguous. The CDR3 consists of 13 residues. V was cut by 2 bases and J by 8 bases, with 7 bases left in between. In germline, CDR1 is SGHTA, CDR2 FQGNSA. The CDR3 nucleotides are TGTGCCAGCAGCTTATCCGTCGATTCACCCCTCCACTTT. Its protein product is CASSLSVDSPLHF.

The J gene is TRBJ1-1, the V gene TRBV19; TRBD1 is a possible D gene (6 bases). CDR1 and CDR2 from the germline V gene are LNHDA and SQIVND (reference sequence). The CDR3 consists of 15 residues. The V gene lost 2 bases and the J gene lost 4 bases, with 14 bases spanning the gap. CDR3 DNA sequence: TGTGCCAGTAGTATAAAAATGAGGGGGACCACTGAAGCTTTCTTT. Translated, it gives CASSIKMRGTTEAFF.

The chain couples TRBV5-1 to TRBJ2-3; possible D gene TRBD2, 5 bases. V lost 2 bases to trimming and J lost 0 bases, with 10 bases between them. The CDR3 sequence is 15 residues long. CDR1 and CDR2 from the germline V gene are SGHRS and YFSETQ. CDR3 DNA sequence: TGCGCCAGCAGCTTCCTAGCCCTTAGCACAGATACGCAGTATTTT. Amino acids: CASSFLALSTDTQYF.

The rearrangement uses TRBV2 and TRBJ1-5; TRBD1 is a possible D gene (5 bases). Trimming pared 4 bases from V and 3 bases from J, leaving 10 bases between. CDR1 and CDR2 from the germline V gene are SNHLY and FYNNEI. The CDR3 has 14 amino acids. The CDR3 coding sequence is TGTGCCAGCAGTGGGAACAGGCTCAATCAGCCCCAGCATTTT. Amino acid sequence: CASSGNRLNQPQHF.

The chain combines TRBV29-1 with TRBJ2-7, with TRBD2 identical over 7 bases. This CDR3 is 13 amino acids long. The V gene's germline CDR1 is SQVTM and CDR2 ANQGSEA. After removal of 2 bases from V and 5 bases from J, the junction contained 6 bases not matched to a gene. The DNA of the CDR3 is TGCAGCGTTGAAAGCGGCGGGAGCGACGAGCAGTACTTC. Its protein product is CSVESGGSDEQYF.

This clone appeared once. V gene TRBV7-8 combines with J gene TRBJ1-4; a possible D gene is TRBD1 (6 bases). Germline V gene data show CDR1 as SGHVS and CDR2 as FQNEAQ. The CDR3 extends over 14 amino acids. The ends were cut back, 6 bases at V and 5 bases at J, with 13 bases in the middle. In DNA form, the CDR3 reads TGTGCCAGCAGGGAGGACAGCATAAATGAAAAACTGTTTTTT. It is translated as CASREDSINEKLFF.

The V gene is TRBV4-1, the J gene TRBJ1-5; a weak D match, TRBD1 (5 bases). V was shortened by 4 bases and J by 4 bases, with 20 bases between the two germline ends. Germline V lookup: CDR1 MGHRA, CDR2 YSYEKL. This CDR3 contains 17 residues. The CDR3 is CASSRGEVGVGNQPQHF. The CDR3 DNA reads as TGCGCCAGCAGCCGGGGGGAGGTAGGGGTTGGAAATCAGCCCCAGCATTTT.

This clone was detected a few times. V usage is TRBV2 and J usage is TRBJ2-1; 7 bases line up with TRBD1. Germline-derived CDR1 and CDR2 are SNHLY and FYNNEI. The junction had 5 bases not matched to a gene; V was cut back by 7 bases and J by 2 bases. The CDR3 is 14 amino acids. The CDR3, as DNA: TGTGCCAGCAAACCGACAGGGACCTACAATGAGCAGTTCTTC. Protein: CASKPTGTYNEQFF.

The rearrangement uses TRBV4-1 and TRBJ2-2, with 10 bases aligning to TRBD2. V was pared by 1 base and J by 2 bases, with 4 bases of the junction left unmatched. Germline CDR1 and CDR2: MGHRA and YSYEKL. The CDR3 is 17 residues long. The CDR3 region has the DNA TGCGCCAGCAGCCAAGTAGCGGGGGGACCAAACACCGGGGAGCTGTTTTTT. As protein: CASSQVAGGPNTGELFF.

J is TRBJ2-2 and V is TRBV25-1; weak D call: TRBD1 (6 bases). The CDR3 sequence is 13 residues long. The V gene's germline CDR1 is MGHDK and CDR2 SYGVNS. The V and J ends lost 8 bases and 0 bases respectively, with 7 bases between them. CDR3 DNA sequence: TGTGCCAGCCCAGGGGCGAACACCGGGGAGCTGTTTTTT. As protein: CASPGANTGELFF.